The next 23 T cell receptor beta chains were all read from a single sample in a study of blood T cell repertoires in COVID-19. The assay was immunoSEQ multiplex PCR, and TCRdb's table has in-frame clones only and misses some. The sample contains 60,000 to 90,000 clones, around 88% of which appear only once. The sample taken for sequencing was peripheral blood. The source is an elderly woman with active or convalescent COVID-19.

This sequence joins TRBV12-2 and TRBJ2-1; TRBD2 is the table's D call and was not checked against the DNA. TRBV12-2 counts as a pseudogene. The CDR3 covers 14 residues. CDR3 sequence (DNA): TGTGCAAGACGGACTAGCGGTGCCTACAATGAGCAGTTCTTC. Residues: CARRTSGAYNEQFF.

This sequence joins TRBV5-4 and TRBJ2-1; 8 bases map to TRBD2. Unmatched junction bases numbered 5, after V lost 3 bases and J lost 3 bases. CDR1 SGHNT and CDR2 YYREEE come from the germline V gene (reference sequence). The CDR3 runs to 15 residues. CDR3: CASSSGGAFYNEQFF. The CDR3 coding sequence is TGTGCCAGCAGCTCCGGGGGGGCGTTCTACAATGAGCAGTTCTTC.

This clone showed up just once. The CDR3 protein is CASSLILTGTRLTQHF. The CDR3 DNA follows: TGTGCCAGCAGTTTGATTTTGACAGGGACCCGCTTGACCCAGCATTTT. The chain has TRBV28 and TRBJ1-5; 7 positions match TRBD1. V gave up 3 bases and J gave up 11 bases; unmatched junction bases: 16. The CDR3 has 16 amino acids. The germline V gene encodes CDR1 MDHEN and CDR2 SYDVKM.

This clone has only one observation. The rearrangement joins TRBV7-2 to TRBJ2-3, with 7 bases aligning to TRBD1. The CDR3 is 16 amino acids. Germline values: CDR1 SGHTA, CDR2 FQGNSA. Trimming took 4 bases from V and 2 from J; bases not matched to a gene: 9. The DNA of the CDR3 is TGTGCCAGCAGCTCTAAGTCACAGGGGTTCACAGATACGCAGTATTTT. Its protein product is CASSSKSQGFTDTQYF.

V is TRBV7-2 and J is TRBJ2-2; TRBD1 is a possible D gene (6 bases). The CDR3 covers 17 residues. The V and J ends lost 1 base and 2 bases respectively, with 14 bases between them. CDR1 and CDR2 (germline): SGHTA, FQGNSA. CDR3 residues: CASSLVGGPLNTGELFF. CDR3 nucleotide sequence: TGTGCCAGCAGCTTAGTAGGGGGACCGCTCAACACCGGGGAGCTGTTTTTT.

This clone was seen only once. The genes are TRBV5-1 and TRBJ2-3, with TRBD2 identical over 10 bases. The CDR3 length is 15 residues. With V trimmed by 5 bases and J by 2 bases, 5 bases remained unmatched. CDR1 SGHRS and CDR2 YFSETQ come from the germline V gene. For the CDR3, the DNA is TGCGCCAGCAGACTCCTAGCGGGGGACACAGATACGCAGTATTTT. Translation: CASRLLAGDTDTQYF. The full variable domain, its missing parts supplied by reference TRBV5-1 and TRBJ2-3, is KAGVTQTPRYLIKTRGQQVTLSCSPISGHRSVSWYQQTPGQGLQFLFEYFSETQRNKGNFPGRFSGRQFSNSRSEMNVSTLELGDSALYLCASRLLAGDTDTQYFGPGTRLTVL.

The rearrangement uses TRBV4-2 and TRBJ1-5; TRBD1 matches at 9 bases. The V and J ends lost 4 bases and 5 bases, in that order; junction bases with no gene match: 6. The germline V gene encodes CDR1 LGHNA and CDR2 YNFKEQ. This CDR3 is built from 15 residues. In DNA, the CDR3 is TGTGCCAGCAGCCCGGGGACAGGGATGTATCAGCCCCAGCATTTT. Translation: CASSPGTGMYQPQHF.

The chain recombines TRBV7-2 with TRBJ2-1; 10 bases agree with TRBD2. This CDR3 has 15 residues. The V gene end was trimmed by 5 bases and the J gene end by 9 bases; junction bases not matched to a gene: 10. In germline, CDR1 is SGHTA, CDR2 FQGNSA. CDR3 sequence (DNA): TGTGCCAGCAGCCCGGCCAGCGGGGGGGCAGGTGAGCAGTTCTTC. Translating it yields CASSPASGGAGEQFF.

The chain combines TRBV15 with TRBJ1-2; 9 bases line up with TRBD1. The germline V gene has CDR1 LNHNV and CDR2 YYDKDF (reference sequence). The J segment lost 5 bases and the V segment lost 5 bases, leaving 9 bases of the junction unmatched. The CDR3 sequence is 15 residues long. DNA for the CDR3: TGTGCCACCAGCGCGGGGACAGGGATTTTTTATGGCTACACCTTC. Translation: CATSAGTGIFYGYTF.

This chain links TRBV5-8 with TRBJ1-2, with 7 bases fitting TRBD1. The V gene end was trimmed by 3 bases and the J gene end by 5 bases; junction bases not matched to a gene: 7. CDR3 length: 14 amino acids. Per germline, CDR1 SGHTS and CDR2 YDEGEE. CDR3 nucleotide sequence: TGTGCCAGCAGCTACCACAGGGGCCCTTATGGCTACACCTTC. It encodes CASSYHRGPYGYTF.

The CDR3 reads CASGTGGDYGYTF. The CDR3 DNA reads TGTGCCAGCGGGACAGGGGGCGACTATGGCTACACCTTC. V gene TRBV28 combines with J gene TRBJ1-2, with TRBD1 matching over 12 bases. Germline V gives CDR1 MDHEN, CDR2 SYDVKM. The CDR3 is 13 residues long. Germline trimming cut 8 bases from V and 3 bases from J; bases unmatched to any gene: 1.

CDR3 amino acids: CASSRRTGNYEETQYF. CDR3 bases: TGTGCCAGCAGTAGACGGACAGGGAACTATGAAGAGACCCAGTACTTC. The chain combines TRBV3-1 (or the pseudogene TRBV3-2) with TRBJ2-5, with 8 bases identical to TRBD1. The V gene's germline CDR1 is LGHDT and CDR2 YNNKEL (reference sequence). This CDR3 contains 16 residues. Trimming removed 6 bases from V and 3 bases from J; junction bases left unmatched: 12.

This clone is a singleton in its sample. J is TRBJ1-1 and V is TRBV30; 7 positions agree with TRBD1. This CDR3 region has 13 residues. Looked up from germline, CDR1 is GTSNPN and CDR2 is SVGIG (reference sequence). Trimming at V came to 4 bases and at J to 2 bases, leaving 4 bases not matched to a gene. The CDR3 loop is CAWIRQGNTEAFF. CDR3 nucleotides: TGTGCCTGGATAAGACAGGGCAACACTGAAGCTTTCTTT.

This clone was seen just once. J is TRBJ2-7 and V is TRBV27; D is perhaps TRBD2 (5 bases). V lost 0 bases to trimming and J lost 3 bases, with 12 bases between them. The CDR3 loop spans 15 amino acids. Germline lookup yields CDR1 MNHEY and CDR2 SMNVEV (reference sequence). CDR3 residues: CASSLSFGGGYEQYF. The CDR3, as DNA: TGTGCCAGCAGTTTATCGTTCGGCGGAGGCTACGAGCAGTACTTC.

The CDR3 reads CASSLLGQGAGGANVLTF. The CDR3 bases are TGTGCCAGCAGCTTACTGGGGCAGGGGGCTGGTGGGGCCAACGTCCTGACTTTC. This chain connects TRBV7-2 to TRBJ2-6, with 8 bases lining up with TRBD1. V lost 2 bases to trimming and J lost 3 bases; unmatched junction nucleotides: 9. The CDR3 has 18 residues. Germline V CDR1 and CDR2: SGHTA, FQGNSA.

The rearrangement links TRBV5-1 to TRBJ1-4; tentatively, D is TRBD1 (6 bases). V was trimmed by 7 bases and J by 5 bases, leaving 15 bases between them. The germline gives CDR1 SGHRS, CDR2 YFSETQ. CDR3 length: 14 residues. In DNA form, the CDR3 reads TGCGCCAGCCAGCAGGACAGCGGAAATGAAAAACTGTTTTTT. Protein sequence: CASQQDSGNEKLFF.

This chain joins TRBV6-5 and TRBJ1-1; TRBD1 aligns across 10 bases. The CDR3 has 15 amino acids. The trim removed 4 bases at V and 5 bases at J, leaving 7 bases unmatched. Germline V lookup: CDR1 MNHEY, CDR2 SVGAGI. The CDR3: CASSSGQGRETEAFF. The CDR3 coding sequence is TGTGCCAGCAGTTCGGGACAGGGGAGGGAGACTGAAGCTTTCTTT.

The V and J genes are TRBV28 and TRBJ2-3, with 8 nucleotides matching TRBD1. Germline values: CDR1 MDHEN, CDR2 SYDVKM. V lost 6 bases to trimming and J lost 1 base; unmatched junction nucleotides: 9. The length of the CDR3 is 16 residues. The CDR3, as DNA: TGTGCCAGCAGCTCCCAGCCGGGACAGGGCACAGATACGCAGTATTTT. This encodes CASSSQPGQGTDTQYF.

The chain recombines TRBV7-9 with TRBJ1-5, with D possibly matching TRBD1 (5 bases). This CDR3 has 14 amino acids. The V gene lost 2 bases and the J gene lost 0 bases, with 5 bases spanning the gap. The germline V gene has CDR1 SEHNR and CDR2 FQNEAQ (reference sequence). The CDR3 nucleotides are TGTGCCAGCAGCTTAACAGGTAGCAATCAGCCCCAGCATTTT. Its translation: CASSLTGSNQPQHF.

The chain uses TRBV15 and TRBJ1-5; D gene unclear. CDR3 length equals 15 residues. CDR1 is LNHNV, CDR2 YYDKDF, per germline (reference sequence). V was trimmed by 5 bases and J by 4 bases, leaving 15 bases between them. For the CDR3, the DNA is TGTGCCACCAGCGTCGCGGGGAGACGGAATCAGCCCCAGCATTTT. Its translation: CATSVAGRRNQPQHF.

The chain recombines TRBV5-1 with TRBJ2-1; 12 bases agree with TRBD2. CDR1 is SGHRS, CDR2 YFSETQ, per germline. The trim removed 1 base at V and 9 bases at J, leaving 11 bases unmatched. The CDR3 spans 17 residues. The CDR3 DNA follows: TGCGCCAGCAGCTTGTTTTCTAGCGGGAGGGCCATGGGTGAGCAGTTCTTC. It codes for CASSLFSSGRAMGEQFF. The entire variable domain, with the rest obtained from reference TRBV5-1 and TRBJ2-1, is as follows: KAGVTQTPRYLIKTRGQQVTLSCSPISGHRSVSWYQQTPGQGLQFLFEYFSETQRNKGNFPGRFSGRQFSNSRSEMNVSTLELGDSALYLCASSLFSSGRAMGEQFFGPGTRLTVL.

The chain couples TRBV3-1 (or the pseudogene TRBV3-2) to TRBJ1-6; 10 bases map to TRBD1. Germline V CDR1 and CDR2: LGHDT, YNNKEL (reference sequence). Trimming removed 1 base from V and 7 bases from J; junction bases left unmatched: 1. The CDR3 runs to 15 residues. This CDR3 reads CASSQGDRGNSPLHF. The CDR3 DNA sequence: TGTGCCAGCAGCCAAGGGGACAGGGGAAATTCACCCCTCCACTTT.

J is TRBJ2-1 and V is TRBV5-1, with 8 positions matching TRBD2. Germline trimming cut 4 bases from V and 4 bases from J; bases unmatched to any gene: 13. The CDR3 consists of 17 residues. CDR1 and CDR2 from the germline V gene are SGHRS and YFSETQ. As DNA, the CDR3 is TGCGCCAGCAGCAAGTGGGGGGTTAGCGGGAATTACAATGAGCAGTTCTTC. It codes for CASSKWGVSGNYNEQFF. The complete variable domain, with remaining parts taken from reference TRBV5-1 and TRBJ2-1, reads KAGVTQTPRYLIKTRGQQVTLSCSPISGHRSVSWYQQTPGQGLQFLFEYFSETQRNKGNFPGRFSGRQFSNSRSEMNVSTLELGDSALYLCASSKWGVSGNYNEQFFGPGTRLTVL.